The 29 T cell receptor beta chains below all came from one sample that was sequenced in a study of T cell responses to AZD1222 COVID-19 vaccine. Here immunoSEQ multiplex PCR was the method, and the copy in TCRdb shows in-frame clones only, minus some. Among around 180,000 clones, 90% to 95% were seen once, and the ten largest hold roughly 9.2%. The specimen comprised peripheral blood, sampled on day 0 of AZD1222 vaccination. The origin of the receptors is an adult in good health.

This chain links TRBV21-1 with TRBJ2-1; TRBD2 reflects the table's D call only, with no check against the DNA. TRBV21-1 counts as a pseudogene. This CDR3 spans 17 amino acids. CDR3 sequence reads: CASSNSEKREAPSEQFF. The CDR3 bases are TGTGCCAGCAGCAATTCGGAGAAGCGGGAGGCTCCGAGTGAGCAGTTCTTC.

This chain uses TRBV12-5 with TRBJ2-2; the D is unclear. The V and J ends lost 5 bases and 3 bases respectively, with 4 bases between them. The CDR3 sequence is 12 residues long. Germline V gives CDR1 LGHNT, CDR2 FRNRAP. DNA for the CDR3: TGTGCTAGTGGTCTGGACACCGGGGAGCTGTTTTTT. Its protein product is CASGLDTGELFF.

The genes are TRBV7-9 and TRBJ1-1; D ambiguous. There are 14 residues in the CDR3. The V end lost 2 bases, the J end lost 3 bases, and 10 bases lay between the germline ends. Germline V gives CDR1 SEHNR, CDR2 FQNEAQ (reference sequence). CDR3 in amino acids: CASSLTSQYTEAFF. CDR3 nucleotides: TGTGCCAGCAGCTTAACGTCCCAGTACACTGAAGCTTTCTTT. Full variable domain (missing parts from reference TRBV7-9 and TRBJ1-1): DTGVSQNPRHKITKRGQNVTFRCDPISEHNRLYWYRQTLGQGPEFLTYFQNEAQLEKSRLLSDRFSAERPKGSFSTLEIQRTEQGDSAMYLCASSLTSQYTEAFFGQGTRLTVV.

The chain is built from TRBV9 and TRBJ2-3; either TRBD1 or TRBD2 may fit D (5 bases each). The CDR3 sequence is 13 residues long. Germline V gene data show CDR1 as SGDLS and CDR2 as YYNGEE. Trimming shortened V by 10 bases and J by 11 bases, and 23 bases separated the two germline ends. The CDR3 DNA sequence: TGTGCCTCCACCCCCGGGACCGCCCCGAAGCAGTATTTT. This encodes CASTPGTAPKQYF.

This chain joins TRBV5-4 and TRBJ2-2, with D unresolved. This CDR3 is 13 amino acids long. Germline-derived CDR1 and CDR2 are SGHNT and YYREEE (reference sequence). Trimming took 2 bases from V and 6 from J, leaving 8 bases between them. The CDR3 loop reads CASSLMIAGELFF. The CDR3 DNA is TGTGCCAGCAGCTTAATGATTGCCGGGGAGCTGTTTTTT.

The chain joins TRBV28 to TRBJ2-1; TRBD2 matches 13 bases. Germline V gene sequence: CDR1 MDHEN, CDR2 SYDVKM. The CDR3 totals 16 residues. V trimming: 7 bases; J trimming: 7 bases; junction bases outside the gene matches: 10. The CDR3 here is CASKPSRTSGRNEQFF. The CDR3, as DNA: TGTGCCAGCAAACCGTCGCGGACTAGCGGGAGAAATGAGCAGTTCTTC.

This sequence joins TRBV6-5 and TRBJ2-3; 12 bases line up with TRBD2. Germline CDR1 and CDR2: MNHEY and SVGAGI. Losses at the gene ends were 6 bases for V and 6 bases for J; bases not matched to a gene: 7. The CDR3 is made up of 15 amino acids. CDR3 sequence: CASSQTSGRGDTQYF. CDR3 DNA: TGTGCCAGCAGCCAGACTAGCGGGAGAGGGGATACGCAGTATTTT.

The rearrangement joins TRBV4-2 to TRBJ2-7, with TRBD1 matching over 9 bases. V lost 2 bases, J lost 4 bases, and 3 bases stayed unmatched. The CDR3 has 14 residues. Germline V CDR1 and CDR2: LGHNA, YNFKEQ. In DNA, the CDR3 is TGTGCCAGCAGCCAACCCGACAGGGGGTACGAGCAGTACTTC. Translating gives CASSQPDRGYEQYF.

The rearrangement uses TRBV9 and TRBJ2-7, with 7 positions matching TRBD2. The CDR3 is made up of 16 amino acids. V gave up 6 bases and J gave up 3 bases; unmatched junction bases: 15. Germline CDR1 SGDLS, CDR2 YYNGEE. In DNA form, the CDR3 reads TGTGCCAGCAACAACAACGGGGCGGGAGAGGTCTACGAGCAGTACTTC. This encodes CASNNNGAGEVYEQYF.

The chain carries TRBV30 and TRBJ1-4; D is ambiguous. The CDR3 runs 13 residues. Trimming pared 3 bases from V and 7 bases from J, leaving 12 bases between. Germline V lookup: CDR1 GTSNPN, CDR2 SVGIG (reference sequence). Here the CDR3 DNA reads TGTGCCTGGAGGGGGAGGAGAGGTGAAAAACTGTTTTTT. This translates into CAWRGRRGEKLFF.

The chain joins TRBV10-3 to TRBJ1-5, with no clear D. Trimming shortened V by 4 bases and J by 2 bases, and 9 bases separated the two germline ends. This CDR3 comprises 14 residues. Germline values: CDR1 ENHRY, CDR2 SYGVKD. The CDR3 coding sequence is TGTGCCATCAGTGGTGTGTCGGGCAATCAGCCCCAGCATTTT. It yields the protein CAISGVSGNQPQHF.

The V and J genes are TRBV11-1 and TRBJ1-3; no definite D call. The ends were cut back, 3 bases at V and 4 bases at J, with 10 bases in the middle. Germline V gene lookup returns CDR1 SGHAT and CDR2 FQDESV (reference sequence). The CDR3 has 14 amino acids. The CDR3 region has the DNA TGTGCCAGCAGCTTCCCGGCGGCGGGAAACACCATATATTTT. Translated: CASSFPAAGNTIYF.

The rearrangement uses TRBV13 and TRBJ1-3; no clear D. CDR1 and CDR2 (germline): PRHDT, FYEKMQ (reference sequence). This CDR3 spans 16 amino acids. With 5 bases removed from V and 3 bases from J, the gap between germline ends came to 17 bases. This CDR3 reads CASSLGGSLGGNTIYF. The CDR3 DNA sequence: TGTGCCAGCAGCCTTGGCGGGAGCTTGGGTGGAAACACCATATATTTT. Full variable domain (remainder filled in from reference TRBV13 and TRBJ1-3): AAGVIQSPRHLIKEKRETATLKCYPIPRHDTVYWYQQGPGQDPQFLISFYEKMQSDKGSIPDRFSAQQFSDYHSELNMSSLELGDSALYFCASSLGGSLGGNTIYFGEGSWLTVV.

The chain links TRBV6-5 to TRBJ2-4; a possible D gene is TRBD1 (5 bases). CDR1 and CDR2 from the germline V gene are MNHEY and SVGAGI. The CDR3 extends over 14 amino acids. V lost 6 bases and J 9 bases, leaving 18 bases between the germline ends. CDR3 in DNA: TGTGCCAGCAGGATCAGGGCGGTGCAGGGCATTCAGTACTTC. The encoded protein is CASRIRAVQGIQYF.

The genes are TRBV14 and TRBJ2-7; 7 nucleotides match TRBD2. Losses at the gene ends were 3 bases for V and 1 base for J; bases not matched to a gene: 0. From germline, CDR1 is SGHDN and CDR2 FVKESK. CDR3 length equals 13 residues. The CDR3 here is CASSQGGSYEQYF. The CDR3 region has the DNA TGTGCCAGCAGCCAGGGGGGGTCCTACGAGCAGTACTTC.

The genes are TRBV4-1 and TRBJ2-2, with D possibly TRBD2 on 6 matching bases. Germline CDR1 is MGHRA and CDR2 is YSYEKL. V lost 4 bases, J lost 8 bases, and 14 bases lay in between. The CDR3 covers 14 residues. The CDR3: CASSPSRGVGELFF. The CDR3, as DNA: TGCGCCAGCAGCCCCTCCCGCGGGGTAGGGGAGCTGTTTTTT.

The rearrangement links TRBV9 to TRBJ1-6, with unresolved D. V lost 4 bases to trimming and J lost 0 bases, with 8 bases between them. CDR1 is SGDLS and CDR2 is YYNGEE in the germline V gene. The CDR3 spans 15 residues. CDR3 nucleotides: TGTGCCAGCAGCTCCCGAAGCTCCTATAATTCACCCCTCCACTTT. Amino acid sequence: CASSSRSSYNSPLHF.

The rearrangement uses TRBV6-2 or TRBV6-3 and TRBJ1-1, with 9 positions matching TRBD1. The junction had 3 bases not matched to a gene; V was cut back by 2 bases and J by 5 bases. Germline V gives CDR1 MNHEY, CDR2 SVGEGT. The CDR3 has 14 residues. CDR3 coding DNA: TGTGCCAGCAGTTACGGGGGGACAGGGACTGAAGCTTTCTTT. Translated, it gives CASSYGGTGTEAFF.

The chain combines TRBV9 with TRBJ2-3; D unresolved. CDR1 is SGDLS, CDR2 YYNGEE, per germline. The CDR3 sequence is 14 residues long. V was trimmed by 4 bases and J by 6 bases, leaving 15 bases between them. This CDR3 reads CASSPSPLGDTQYF. The CDR3 bases are TGTGCCAGCAGCCCCTCGCCCTTGGGGGATACGCAGTATTTT.

The chain recombines TRBV6-6 with TRBJ1-3; the D gene is possibly TRBD1 (6 bases). V lost 2 bases, J lost 8 bases, and 10 bases lay in between. The length of the CDR3 is 13 residues. Germline-derived CDR1 and CDR2 are MNHNY and SVGAGI (reference sequence). CDR3 nucleotide sequence: TGTGCCAGCAGTTACCCAGGGGTTGACACCATATATTTT. Amino acid sequence: CASSYPGVDTIYF.

The rearrangement uses TRBV20-1 and TRBJ1-2; D call uncertain. The V end was cut by 3 bases, the J end by 4 bases, with 9 bases between. This CDR3 comprises 12 residues. CDR1 and CDR2 from the germline V gene are DFQATT and SNEGSKA (reference sequence). Here the CDR3 DNA reads TGCAGTGCTAGTAAAGGACCCTATGGCTACACCTTC. Its protein product is CSASKGPYGYTF.

The rearrangement joins TRBV2 to TRBJ1-4; no definite D call. Trimming stripped 2 bases from V and 2 bases from J, with 9 bases between. The CDR3 length is 15 residues. The germline V gene encodes CDR1 SNHLY and CDR2 FYNNEI. For the CDR3, the DNA is TGTGCCAGCAGTGAATCAAGGGTGACTAATGAAAAACTGTTTTTT. Translated: CASSESRVTNEKLFF.

The genes are TRBV6-5 and TRBJ2-1, with a tentative D call TRBD2 (5 bases). CDR3 length: 15 residues. The V end was cut by 7 bases, the J end by 0 bases, with 13 bases between. From germline, CDR1 is MNHEY and CDR2 SVGAGI. The CDR3 is CASTPPGSSYNEQFF. The DNA of the CDR3 is TGTGCCAGCACTCCCCCGGGGAGCTCCTACAATGAGCAGTTCTTC.

The V call is TRBV13, the J call TRBJ1-1; the match to TRBD1 covers 8 bases. This CDR3 is built from 17 residues. V lost 5 bases to trimming and J lost 0 bases; unmatched junction nucleotides: 11. The germline CDR1 and CDR2 sequences are PRHDT and FYEKMQ (reference sequence). CDR3 protein: CASSPTGDLLMNTEAFF. The DNA of the CDR3 is TGTGCCAGCAGCCCGACAGGGGACTTGTTAATGAACACTGAAGCTTTCTTT.

This clone was recorded once. The chain employs TRBV27 and TRBJ1-2; no clear D gene. There are 14 residues in the CDR3. V was clipped by 5 bases and J by 8 bases, with 18 bases between them. Germline loops: CDR1 MNHEY, CDR2 SMNVEV (reference sequence). The CDR3 DNA sequence: TGTGCCAGCAGTCCCCGGAGGGCTTCAGAGGGCTACACCTTC. The encoded protein is CASSPRRASEGYTF.

The chain combines TRBV6-5 with TRBJ2-7; 10 nucleotides line up with TRBD1. The germline gives CDR1 MNHEY, CDR2 SVGAGI. The CDR3 consists of 15 residues. Losses at the gene ends were 6 bases for V and 3 bases for J; bases not matched to a gene: 8. The CDR3 reads CASRGAGTGVYEQYF. The CDR3 DNA is TGTGCCAGCAGGGGAGCCGGGACAGGGGTCTACGAGCAGTACTTC.

The chain uses TRBV10-3 and TRBJ1-6; D is unresolved. The germline V gene has CDR1 ENHRY and CDR2 SYGVKD. The CDR3 contains 12 residues. V dropped 2 bases and J dropped 7 bases, with 3 bases sitting between them. The CDR3 nucleotides are TGTGCCATCAGTGAGGCAAATTCACCCCTCCACTTT. Amino acids: CAISEANSPLHF.

This clone was counted once. This sequence joins TRBV5-1 and TRBJ2-7, with TRBD2 as a possible D gene (5 bases). Germline V CDR1 and CDR2: SGHRS, YFSETQ. V dropped 1 base and J dropped 0 bases, with 11 bases sitting between them. The CDR3 has 15 amino acids. The chain's CDR3 is CASSLTVGVSYEQYF. For the CDR3, the DNA is TGCGCCAGCAGCTTGACTGTGGGAGTCTCCTACGAGCAGTACTTC.

This clone has a single count. The chain couples TRBV30 to TRBJ2-1, with TRBD1 matching over 9 bases. Trimming at V came to 2 bases and at J to 7 bases, leaving 15 bases not matched to a gene. This CDR3 has 17 amino acids. Looked up from germline, CDR1 is GTSNPN and CDR2 is SVGIG (reference sequence). The DNA of the CDR3 is TGTGCCTGGAGTTCCCTACTTACCGGGACAGGGTGGAATGAGCAGTTCTTC. Its protein product is CAWSSLLTGTGWNEQFF.